Listed here are 10 T cell receptor beta chains from one sample, sequenced in a study of cytomegalovirus exposure and HLA in healthy donors. The PCR employed 60 Vbeta primers together with 13 Jbeta primers. TCRdb keeps only in-frame clones here, not all; method: immunoSEQ multiplex PCR. The data contain roughly 100,000 clones, 76% of them singletons. The specimen sequenced was PBMCs. All receptors come from a woman in her sixties or seventies in good health and CMV-seropositive.

The chain recombines TRBV7-2 with TRBJ1-1, with D tentatively TRBD1 (5 bases). This CDR3 region has 17 residues. Trimming removed 4 bases from V and 12 bases from J, with 30 bases in between. Germline V CDR1 and CDR2: SGHTA, FQGNSA. The CDR3 DNA is TGTGCCAGCAGCTATCACGACCGGGGGAAGGGGAACACGGCGACTTTCTTT. This sequence encodes CASSYHDRGKGNTATFF.

This clone was seen once. This sequence joins TRBV5-6 and TRBJ1-6, with D uncertain. The CDR3 consists of 16 residues. CDR1 and CDR2 (germline): SGHDT, YYEEEE. Trimming pared 4 bases from V and 0 bases from J, leaving 11 bases between. CDR3 in amino acids: CASSQVKSSYNSPLHF. The CDR3 coding sequence is TGTGCCAGCAGCCAAGTCAAGAGCTCCTATAATTCACCCCTCCACTTT.

This chain connects TRBV7-3 to TRBJ2-2; D is undetermined. From germline, CDR1 is SGHTA and CDR2 FQGTGA. Trimming shortened V by 5 bases and J by 1 base, and 11 bases separated the two germline ends. The CDR3 is 15 residues long. Here the CDR3 DNA reads TGTGCCAGCAGCCCTTATCGCGGGAACACCGGGGAGCTGTTTTTT. Translated: CASSPYRGNTGELFF.

The rearrangement links TRBV5-6 to TRBJ2-1; D not resolved. The length of the CDR3 is 13 residues. The V and J ends lost 2 bases and 4 bases respectively, with 7 bases between them. From germline, CDR1 is SGHDT and CDR2 YYEEEE. For the CDR3, the DNA is TGTGCCAGCAGCTTCCGCCGGTACAATGAGCAGTTCTTC. This codes for CASSFRRYNEQFF.

This clone has just one count. The chain recombines TRBV27 with TRBJ2-3; 12 bases align to TRBD2. From germline, CDR1 is MNHEY and CDR2 SMNVEV (reference sequence). The CDR3 spans 16 residues. The junction had 7 bases not matched to a gene; V was cut back by 4 bases and J by 5 bases. CDR3 nucleotides: TGTGCCAGCAGTTCCCGGACTAGCGGGAATGTAGATACGCAGTATTTT. Protein: CASSSRTSGNVDTQYF.

The chain carries TRBV4-1 and TRBJ1-2; unclear D gene. Germline V gene data show CDR1 as MGHRA and CDR2 as YSYEKL. This CDR3 comprises 14 residues. With 0 bases removed from V and 5 bases from J, the gap between germline ends came to 10 bases. The CDR3 reads CASSQERVAYGYTF. The CDR3 DNA sequence: TGCGCCAGCAGCCAAGAGAGGGTGGCTTATGGCTACACCTTC.

V is TRBV10-3 and J is TRBJ2-5, with 9 positions matching TRBD2. TRBJ2-7 explains the end of the DNA better; the J call may be wrong. This CDR3 is 15 amino acids long. CDR1 ENHRY and CDR2 SYGVKD come from the germline V gene. This CDR3 reads CAIRATSGNSYEQYF. Written as DNA, the CDR3 is TGTGCCATCAGGGCGACTAGCGGAAACTCCTACGAGCAGTACTTC.

V and J are TRBV29-1 and TRBJ2-5; D is undetermined. The CDR3 loop spans 14 amino acids. Trimming shortened V by 0 bases and J by 5 bases, and 13 bases separated the two germline ends. Germline loops: CDR1 SQVTM, CDR2 ANQGSEA. The CDR3 bases are TGCAGCGTTGAAGACAGGCGAAGGTCGGAGACCCAGTACTTC. Translation: CSVEDRRRSETQYF. The full variable domain, its missing parts supplied by reference TRBV29-1 and TRBJ2-5, is SAVISQKPSRDICQRGTSLTIQCQVDSQVTMMFWYRQQPGQSLTLIATANQGSEATYESGFVIDKFPISRPNLTFSTLTVSNMSPEDSSIYLCSVEDRRRSETQYFGPGTRLLVL.

V usage is TRBV4-1 and J usage is TRBJ2-5, with 9 bases fitting TRBD2. The V gene's germline CDR1 is MGHRA and CDR2 YSYEKL. J was trimmed by 5 bases and V by 5 bases; bases with no gene match: 18. The CDR3 loop spans 18 amino acids. The CDR3 coding sequence is TGCGCCAGCAGCTCCCGAATTAGCGGGAGCCGGGGAACGGAGACCCAGTACTTC. Protein: CASSSRISGSRGTETQYF.

The J gene is TRBJ2-7, the V gene TRBV6-5, with D perhaps matching TRBD1 (6 bases). Trimming shortened V by 0 bases and J by 1 base, and 13 bases separated the two germline ends. The CDR3 runs 16 residues. The V gene's germline CDR1 is MNHEY and CDR2 SVGAGI. As DNA, the CDR3 is TGTGCCAGCAGTTACTCTGAAGGGGGTTCGTCCTACGAGCAGTACTTC. This encodes CASSYSEGGSSYEQYF.